This TCR beta chain was identified in a study of blood T cell repertoires in COVID-19. Study-wide background: PBMCs, B-cell-depleted T cells, or T cells were the source of the cDNA or gDNA that made up the material.

The cohort comprised adults aged roughly 18 to 95 years residing in about 25 US areas. Cohorts were assigned according to the clinical history that participants reported. The table came from immunoSEQ multiplex PCR; TCRdb's copy has only in-frame clones and leaves some out. The table shows hundreds of thousands of clones, with more than 75% occurring only once. The receptor was derived from a man aged 25 to 45 who had recovered from COVID-19. The sample comprised PBMCs or T cells enriched from blood (not recorded which).

The CDR3 DNA reads as TGCGCCAGCAGCTCTCCGGGACAGAGCTCTGGGGCCAACGTCCTGACTTTC. The encoded protein is CASSSPGQSSGANVLTF. The gene calls are TRBV5-1 and TRBJ2-6, with 7 bases matching TRBD1. CDR1 and CDR2 from the germline V gene are SGHRS and YFSETQ. The trim removed 3 bases at V and 0 bases at J, leaving 6 bases unmatched. The CDR3 is 17 residues long.